This record covers a single T cell receptor beta chain. This sample was taken from a study of patients and donors after allogeneic stem cell transplantation. TCRdb fed the RT-PCR reads into MiXCR, producing one record per CDR3 protein. The profile shows 800,000 to 1,000,000 distinct CDR3 sequences, over 15% of them singletons. The CDR3 runs 14 residues. Trimming shortened V by 8 bases and J by 11 bases, and 19 bases separated the two germline ends. This TCR was recovered from a human donor who was either an allogeneic HSCT recipient or a stem cell or donor lymphocyte infusion donor (not recorded which). It is not recorded whose cells these are; they may come from a transplant donor. The chain joins TRBV12-3 or TRBV12-4 to TRBJ1-6, with D perhaps matching TRBD1 (6 bases). The sample taken for sequencing was blood, either unsorted or a sorted T cell fraction (not recorded which). The CDR3 DNA reads TGTGCCAGCCGAACGGGGGGGGGCCCTACACCCCTCCACTTT. Translation: CASRTGGGPTPLHF.